This T cell receptor beta chain was retrieved from a study of breast tumors, draining lymph nodes, adjacent tissues. Findings and limits, study-wide: The data were judged consistent with most tumor T cells coming from lymph node and expanding in tumor. Luminal-like breast cancer showed significantly greater tumor-nontumor repertoire similarity than basal-like breast cancer did. Tumors had less TCR diversity than lymph nodes, more than nontumor tissue.

This clonotype was observed at least ten times. Its antigen is currently unknown. The junction and the germline gene differ at one end; a read error may be behind it. The V gene's germline CDR1 is MNHEY and CDR2 SVGAGI. The CDR3 extends over 15 amino acids. TCRdb re-called the multiplex PCR reads through MiXCR, storing one row per CDR3 protein. The table shows over 60,000 distinct CDR3 sequences, with 43% occurring only once. The gene calls are TRBV6-5 and TRBJ2-1; a possible D gene is TRBD1 (5 bases). This clonotype originated in a female donor with breast cancer. Some clones in this sample may be carry-over from other donors' samples. The sequencing input was breast tumor tissue. The CDR3 region is CASSHSGRVNPEQFF. In nucleotides, the CDR3 is TGTGCCAGCAGTCACTCGGGCAGGGTAAATCCCGAGCAGTTCTTC.